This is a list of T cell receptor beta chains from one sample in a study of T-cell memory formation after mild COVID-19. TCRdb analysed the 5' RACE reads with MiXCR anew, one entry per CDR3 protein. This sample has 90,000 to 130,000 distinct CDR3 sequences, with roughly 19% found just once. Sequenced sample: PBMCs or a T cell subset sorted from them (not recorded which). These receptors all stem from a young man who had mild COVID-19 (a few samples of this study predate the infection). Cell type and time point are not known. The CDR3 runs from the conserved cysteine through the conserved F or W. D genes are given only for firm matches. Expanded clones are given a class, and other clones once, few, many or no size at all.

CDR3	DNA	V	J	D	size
CAWSRGRVVSEAFF	TGTGCCTGGAGTCGTGGCAGGGTTGTCTCTGAAGCTTTCTTT	TRBV30	TRBJ1-1	.	few
CASSQPGPQETQYF	TGCGCCAGCAGCCAGCCGGGACCGCAAGAGACCCAGTACTTC	TRBV5-1	TRBJ2-5	.	.
CASSPLHLRGEKLFF	TGTGCCAGCAGCCCGTTACACCTCCGAGGGGAAAAACTGTTTTTT	TRBV7-2	TRBJ1-4	.	many
CAISAGQGDTYEQYF	TGTGCCATCAGTGCAGGCCAGGGCGACACCTACGAGCAGTACTTC	TRBV10-3	TRBJ2-7	.	many
CASSPTYEQFF	TGTGCCAGCAGCCCTACTTATGAGCAGTTCTTC	TRBV11-2	TRBJ2-1	.	few
CASSLTAKSTGELFF	TGCGCCAGCAGCTTGACGGCTAAATCCACCGGGGAGCTGTTTTTT	TRBV5-1	TRBJ2-2	.	few
CASSLWDRPYGYTF	TGTGCCAGCAGCTTATGGGACAGGCCCTATGGCTACACCTTC	TRBV7-9	TRBJ1-2	TRBD1	.
CASSLQWAGELFF	TGTGCCAGCAGCTTACAATGGGCCGGGGAGCTGTTTTTT	TRBV11-3	TRBJ2-2	.	few
CASSTVGPGGQETQYF	TGTGCCAGCAGCACCGTTGGGCCAGGGGGCCAAGAGACCCAGTACTTC	TRBV4-2	TRBJ2-5	TRBD1	many
CASSPYSSANEQFF	TGTGCCAGCAGCCCATACTCTAGCGCCAATGAGCAGTTCTTC	TRBV11-2	TRBJ2-1	.	.
CASSGLERAQYF	TGTGCCAGCAGCGGCTTAGAGCGGGCGCAGTATTTT	TRBV28	TRBJ2-3	.	.
CASSVGVSQETQYF	TGTGCCAGCAGCGTAGGGGTCAGCCAAGAGACCCAGTACTTC	TRBV9	TRBJ2-5	.	.
CASSLAGRSPLHF	TGTGCCAGCAGCTTAGCTGGCAGGTCACCCCTCCACTTT	TRBV7-2	TRBJ1-6	.	.
CATSDSRQGGNSPLHF	TGTGCCACCAGTGATTCCCGACAGGGGGGTAATTCACCCCTCCACTTT	TRBV24-1	TRBJ1-6	TRBD1	.
CASSPDVLNSPLHF	TGTGCCAGCAGCCCGGACGTCCTCAATTCACCCCTCCACTTT	TRBV5-4	TRBJ1-6	.	.
CASSLGRGTAGYDEQYF	TGTGCCAGCAGCTTGGGGAGGGGGACGGCGGGATATGACGAGCAGTACTTC	TRBV5-4	TRBJ2-7	.	.
CASSDQLGGTQYF	TGTGCCAGCAGTGACCAGTTAGGGGGTACGCAGTATTTT	TRBV6-1	TRBJ2-3	.	few
CSARVSVGEGYTF	TGCAGTGCTAGAGTTTCTGTTGGGGAGGGCTACACCTTC	TRBV20-1	TRBJ1-2	.	.
CASSQEFQGLGGNTIYF	TGCGCCAGCAGCCAAGAGTTCCAGGGGCTAGGTGGAAACACCATATATTTT	TRBV4-3	TRBJ1-3	.	few
CSVEGQGNTEAFF	TGCAGCGTTGAAGGGCAGGGCAACACTGAAGCTTTCTTT	TRBV29-1	TRBJ1-1	.	few
CASSFGQTGRNTEAFF	TGCGCCAGCAGCTTTGGACAAACCGGGCGGAACACTGAAGCTTTCTTT	TRBV5-1	TRBJ1-1	.	many
CASSPSHSGANVLTF	TGTGCCAGCAGCCCTTCCCACTCTGGGGCCAACGTCCTGACTTTC	TRBV3-1	TRBJ2-6	.	.
CASSLEPASGYNEQFF	TGCGCCAGCAGCTTGGAGCCGGCTAGCGGGTACAATGAGCAGTTCTTC	TRBV5-1	TRBJ2-1	TRBD2	few
CASSSPGERGGLIEQFF	TGTGCCAGCAGCTCCCCTGGGGAGCGGGGGGGCCTGATTGAGCAGTTCTTC	TRBV5-6	TRBJ2-1	TRBD2	.
CASSPRLRVAGDIQYF	TGTGCCAGCAGCCCACGTTTGAGGGTGGCGGGGGACATTCAGTACTTC	TRBV7-6	TRBJ2-4	TRBD2	once
CSARTGINYGYTF	TGCAGTGCTAGGACAGGGATAAACTATGGCTACACCTTC	TRBV20-1	TRBJ1-2	TRBD1	.
CSARVGEAQETQYF	TGCAGTGCTAGAGTCGGCGAGGCCCAAGAGACCCAGTACTTC	TRBV20-1	TRBJ2-5	.	many
CASNPRLAGGDEQFF	TGTGCCAGCAACCCACGACTAGCGGGGGGCGATGAGCAGTTCTTC	TRBV2	TRBJ2-1	TRBD2	many
CASIRDGFDYGYTF	TGTGCCAGCATCCGAGACGGGTTTGACTATGGCTACACCTTC	TRBV2	TRBJ1-2	.	few
CAISESGKFSGNTIYF	TGTGCCATCAGTGAGTCCGGGAAATTCTCTGGAAACACCATATATTTT	TRBV10-3	TRBJ1-3	.	.
CSVAPGPYEQYF	TGCAGCGTTGCCCCAGGGCCCTACGAGCAGTACTTC	TRBV29-1	TRBJ2-7	.	few
CASRSGGAGELFF	TGTGCCAGCAGGTCGGGTGGAGCCGGGGAGCTGTTTTTT	TRBV6-5	TRBJ2-2	.	many
CASSLGTSGGASYGTDTQYF	TGTGCCAGCAGCTTAGGGACTAGCGGGGGGGCATCATACGGCACAGATACGCAGTATTTT	TRBV7-9	TRBJ2-3	TRBD2	.
CASSQSSTPDSRNEQFF	TGCGCCAGCAGTCAATCGTCCACCCCGGACAGCCGCAATGAGCAGTTCTTC	TRBV23-1	TRBJ2-1	.	.
CASSSLGADYEQYF	TGTGCCAGCAGCTCGCTAGGTGCGGACTACGAGCAGTACTTC	TRBV7-9	TRBJ2-7	.	many
CASSPSSSDYNEQFF	TGTGCCAGCTCACCATCGTCTAGCGATTACAATGAGCAGTTCTTC	TRBV18	TRBJ2-1	.	.
CASSPYGGSGNTIYF	TGTGCCAGCAGTCCCTACGGGGGTTCCGGAAACACCATATATTTT	TRBV27	TRBJ1-3	.	.
CASSRHGQFTGELFF	TGTGCCAGCAGCCGCCATGGGCAGTTCACCGGGGAGCTGTTTTTT	TRBV7-2	TRBJ2-2	.	.
CATTGQNTGELFF	TGTGCCACCACCGGGCAGAACACCGGGGAGCTGTTTTTT	TRBV24-1	TRBJ2-2	.	few
CASSYFWAGEGNYGYTF	TGTGCCAGCAGTTACTTTTGGGCAGGGGAAGGAAACTATGGCTACACCTTC	TRBV6-5	TRBJ1-2	.	.
CASSSEGAGITSGANVLTF	TGTGCCAGCAGCTCAGAGGGGGCAGGGATCACTTCTGGGGCCAACGTCCTGACTTTC	TRBV7-2	TRBJ2-6	TRBD1	medium-sized
CSARGTGYADTQYF	TGCAGTGCTAGAGGGACAGGGTACGCAGATACGCAGTATTTT	TRBV20-1	TRBJ2-3	TRBD1	few
CASSLGPFYRVTNYGYTF	TGTGCCAGCAGCTTGGGGCCTTTTTACAGAGTAACTAACTATGGCTACACCTTC	TRBV5-6	TRBJ1-2	.	.
CASSDAGRGDTQYF	TGTGCCAGCAGTGATGCGGGGAGAGGTGATACGCAGTATTTT	TRBV2	TRBJ2-3	.	few
CASSLDAGEKEQFF	TGCGCCAGCAGCTTGGATGCAGGGGAAAAGGAGCAGTTCTTC	TRBV5-1	TRBJ2-1	.	few
CASSPLGASSGANVLTF	TGTGCCAGCAGCCCCCTAGGGGCCAGCTCTGGGGCCAACGTCCTGACTTTC	TRBV7-2	TRBJ2-6	.	.
CASSSWTPRDIQYF	TGTGCCAGCAGTTCCTGGACTCCCCGGGACATTCAGTACTTC	TRBV6-6	TRBJ2-4	.	.
CASSFWDSPWRTQYF	TGTGCCAGCAGTTTTTGGGACTCCCCCTGGAGGACGCAGTATTTT	TRBV28	TRBJ2-3	.	few
CASSLQGPPNTEAFF	TGCGCCAGCAGCCTACAGGGGCCCCCGAACACTGAAGCTTTCTTT	TRBV5-1	TRBJ1-1	TRBD1	few
CASSLEGVPGELFF	TGCGCCAGCAGCTTGGAAGGGGTCCCCGGGGAGCTGTTTTTT	TRBV5-1	TRBJ2-2	.	.
CASSQDRRGRTGELFF	TGCGCCAGCAGCCAAGATCGAAGGGGGCGGACCGGGGAGCTGTTTTTT	TRBV4-3	TRBJ2-2	TRBD1	few
CASSQVGRQASTDTQYF	TGCGCCAGCAGCCAAGTCGGGCGACAGGCTAGCACAGATACGCAGTATTTT	TRBV4-1	TRBJ2-3	.	.